Listed below are T cell receptor beta chains from one sample, sequenced in a study of blood T cell repertoires in COVID-19. Repertoires were generated with immunoSEQ multiplex PCR, while TCRdb's copy carries only in-frame clones and drops some. The sample has tens of thousands of clones, more than 80% seen once; the top ten hold around 4.7%. Sequenced: peripheral blood. All receptors derive from a man older than 75 with COVID-19, enrolled during active disease. CDR3s include the opening cysteine and the closing phenylalanine or tryptophan. The D gene is left open where the match is weak. Rows may omit the clone size; those that give it use once, few, many or a size class.

d_call: TRBD1; j_call: TRBJ2-7; v_call: TRBV5-1; clone_size: .; cdr3_aa: CASSHGQGYEQYF; cdr3_nt: TGCGCCAGCAGTCACGGACAGGGGTACGAGCAGTACTTC
d_call: .; j_call: TRBJ1-2; v_call: TRBV6-5; clone_size: .; cdr3_aa: CASSYPGGNYGYTF; cdr3_nt: TGTGCCAGCAGTTACCCGGGAGGCAACTATGGCTACACCTTC
d_call: TRBD1; j_call: TRBJ1-5; v_call: TRBV4-3; clone_size: .; cdr3_aa: CASSRAPGQGWLAGQPQHF; cdr3_nt: TGCGCCAGCAGCCGAGCACCGGGACAGGGGTGGCTGGCAGGTCAGCCCCAGCATTTT
d_call: TRBD1; j_call: TRBJ2-3; v_call: TRBV5-1; clone_size: .; cdr3_aa: CASSHDRDQGDTQYF; cdr3_nt: TGCGCCAGCAGCCACGACAGGGATCAGGGAGATACGCAGTATTTT
d_call: .; j_call: TRBJ1-1; v_call: TRBV4-1; clone_size: .; cdr3_aa: CASSLIPTVDTEAFF; cdr3_nt: TGCGCCAGCAGCCTTATACCCACGGTTGACACTGAAGCTTTCTTT
d_call: .; j_call: TRBJ1-6; v_call: TRBV5-6; clone_size: .; cdr3_aa: CASSVQGYSPLHF; cdr3_nt: TGTGCCAGCAGCGTTCAGGGTTATTCACCCCTCCACTTT
d_call: .; j_call: TRBJ2-3; v_call: TRBV30; clone_size: .; cdr3_aa: CAWSPSPILAYF; cdr3_nt: TGTGCCTGGAGTCCCTCGCCCATTTTAGCGTATTTT
d_call: TRBD1; j_call: TRBJ1-4; v_call: TRBV9; clone_size: .; cdr3_aa: CASSGYRGGEKLFF; cdr3_nt: TGTGCCAGCAGCGGTTACAGGGGAGGCGAAAAACTGTTTTTT
d_call: TRBD1; j_call: TRBJ1-3; v_call: TRBV19; clone_size: once; cdr3_aa: CASSMLTGRNTIYF; cdr3_nt: TGTGCCAGTAGTATGCTGACAGGGCGAAACACCATATATTTT
d_call: .; j_call: TRBJ1-2; v_call: TRBV6-1; clone_size: .; cdr3_aa: CASSEAGGGYTF; cdr3_nt: TGTGCCAGCAGTGAAGCAGGGGGTGGCTACACCTTC
d_call: TRBD1; j_call: TRBJ2-7; v_call: TRBV24-1; clone_size: .; cdr3_aa: CATRGGDREYF; cdr3_nt: TGTGCCACCAGGGGAGGGGACAGGGAGTACTTC
d_call: TRBD2; j_call: TRBJ2-1; v_call: TRBV3-1/TRBV3-2; clone_size: .; cdr3_aa: CASSPSSGGADNEQFF; cdr3_nt: TGTGCCAGCAGCCCATCTAGCGGGGGGGCCGACAATGAGCAGTTCTTC
d_call: .; j_call: TRBJ2-7; v_call: TRBV4-3; clone_size: .; cdr3_aa: CASSQVQGNSYEQYF; cdr3_nt: TGCGCCAGCAGCCAGGTCCAGGGGAACTCCTACGAGCAGTACTTC
d_call: .; j_call: TRBJ1-3; v_call: TRBV30; clone_size: .; cdr3_aa: CAWSLRVDTIYF; cdr3_nt: TGTGCCTGGAGTCTGCGGGTGGACACCATATATTTT